The rows below give T cell receptor beta chains drawn from one sample of a study of cytomegalovirus exposure and HLA in healthy donors. Sequencing used immunoSEQ multiplex PCR; TCRdb keeps in-frame clones, though not all of them. Here the sample spans 110,000 or so clones, 82% being singletons. Sequenced sample: PBMCs. These receptors were taken from a woman aged 18-35 years in good health and CMV-seronegative. The CDR3 runs from the conserved cysteine through the conserved F or W. D genes are given only for firm matches. Clone size is given for some rows only: seen once, a few or many times, or a class if the clone is expanded.

d_call clone_size j_call v_call cdr3_nt cdr3_aa
- once TRBJ2-1 TRBV27 TGTGCCAGCAGTTTACAAAGGAGGAGCTCCTACAATGAGCAGTTCTTC CASSLQRRSSYNEQFF
- - TRBJ1-1 TRBV19 TGTGCCAGTAGTATAGGGGGCTACCGGAACACTGAAGCTTTCTTT CASSIGGYRNTEAFF
- - TRBJ1-1 TRBV12-5 TGTGCTAGTGCCCCGCACCGTAAATTAGGCCCGGGGACGCGGGGAGGGAGCCCTGAAGCTTTCTTT CASAPHRKLGPGTRGGSPEAFF
- - TRBJ2-2 TRBV15 TGTGCCACCAGCAGAGATTATGGGGAGCTGTTTTTT CATSRDYGELFF
- - TRBJ1-1 TRBV10-3 TGTGCCATCAGTAGCGTAGGTCGTGAAGCTTTCTTT CAISSVGREAFF
TRBD1 - TRBJ2-7 TRBV5-1 TGCGCCAGCAGCGGCTCTCGGGGACAGGGGTCCTACGAGCAGTACTTC CASSGSRGQGSYEQYF
- - TRBJ2-5 TRBV5-6 TGTGCCAGCAGCTTGTACGGCCGTCCAGGGCAAGAGACCCAGTACTTC CASSLYGRPGQETQYF
- - TRBJ1-3 TRBV5-1 TGCGCCAGCAGCTCCAGCGGTGCCGGAAACACCATATATTTT CASSSSGAGNTIYF
- few TRBJ2-1 TRBV9 TGTGCCAGCAGCGTAGATCCTAGCAGAGGCTCCTACAATGAGCAGTTCTTC CASSVDPSRGSYNEQFF
- few TRBJ1-1 TRBV6-4 TGTGCCAGCAGTGAAAGCTTGACCCGGGGGACCACTGAAGCTTTCTTT CASSESLTRGTTEAFF
- few TRBJ2-1 TRBV11-2 TGTGCCAGCAGCCGGGGAGGTGGCCAGAGTGAGCAGTTCTTC CASSRGGGQSEQFF
TRBD2 - TRBJ2-1 TRBV14 TGTGCCAGCAGCCCTGGGGGGGTCAATGAGCAGTTCTTC CASSPGGVNEQFF
- - TRBJ2-1 TRBV5-1 TGCGCCAGCACCGTCCTTCCAGGGGGGCTCAATGAGCAGTTCTTC CASTVLPGGLNEQFF
- - TRBJ1-3 TRBV7-8 TGTGCCAGCAGCTTAGCCAGGGGAACTGGAAACACCATATATTTT CASSLARGTGNTIYF
- few TRBJ1-1 TRBV6-4 TGTGCCAGCAGTTGGCAGGAGAACACTGAAGCTTTCTTT CASSWQENTEAFF
TRBD1 - TRBJ2-5 TRBV6-1 TGTGCCAGCAGTGGGGACAGGGGGCAAGAGACCCAGTACTTC CASSGDRGQETQYF
- - TRBJ1-2 TRBV5-4 TGTGCCAGCAGTGATGGACAGAGGCCGACTGGCTACACCTTC CASSDGQRPTGYTF